The entry that follows covers one T cell receptor (beta chain) sequence. Its specificity is not known. Germline-derived CDR1 and CDR2 are DFQATT and SNEGSKA (reference sequence). V gave up 0 bases and J gave up 4 bases, with 13 bases separating them. The CDR3 totals 15 residues. TCRdb reanalysed the 5' RACE reads using MiXCR and keeps one entry per CDR3 protein. Of 500,000 to 550,000 distinct CDR3 sequences in the sample, around a fifth were seen once. These data originate in a study of T cells after yellow fever vaccination. Whole-study results and caveats: In FACS-sorted repertoires, abundant clonotypes from the bulk population could appear as contaminants. Most clones from primary vaccination were detected again post-booster (almost 98% CD4, roughly 85% CD8).

The material sequenced was PBMCs, taken roughly 23 days after the first yellow fever vaccination. V and J are TRBV20-1 and TRBJ2-1; maybe TRBD1 (6 bases). The receptor was isolated from a man between 18 and 35 years old who received the YFV17D yellow fever vaccine. The CDR3: CSARDSGAAYNEQFF. CDR3 bases: TGCAGTGCTAGAGATTCAGGGGCCGCATACAATGAGCAGTTCTTC.